The sequence of this T cell receptor (beta chain) was determined in a study of multiple sclerosis patients with progressive multifocal leukoencephalopathy. Study-level points and caveats: At PML onset, no shared TRBV or TRBJ gene usage was seen.

Assay used: immunoSEQ multiplex PCR; TCRdb lists only in-frame clones, some missing. Of 20,000 to 30,000 clones listed, approximately 90% are singletons. The time point denotes: more than ten months of natalizumab therapy. Every listed patient previously received interferon beta; all PML patients were women. As for this clone: Its target is unknown.

Germline trimming cut 0 bases from V and 4 bases from J; bases unmatched to any gene: 6. Germline CDR1 reads SGHNT; CDR2 reads YENEEA. This CDR3 spans 16 amino acids. The sequence was collected from a man aged 30-40 years with multiple sclerosis. The gene calls are TRBV11-3 and TRBJ2-1; 7 bases are shared with TRBD2. The material sequenced was PBMCs, taken from a patient treated with natalizumab. The CDR3 loop reads CASSLERGGRYNEQFF. The CDR3 DNA reads TGTGCCAGCAGCTTAGAACGCGGGGGAAGATACAATGAGCAGTTCTTC.